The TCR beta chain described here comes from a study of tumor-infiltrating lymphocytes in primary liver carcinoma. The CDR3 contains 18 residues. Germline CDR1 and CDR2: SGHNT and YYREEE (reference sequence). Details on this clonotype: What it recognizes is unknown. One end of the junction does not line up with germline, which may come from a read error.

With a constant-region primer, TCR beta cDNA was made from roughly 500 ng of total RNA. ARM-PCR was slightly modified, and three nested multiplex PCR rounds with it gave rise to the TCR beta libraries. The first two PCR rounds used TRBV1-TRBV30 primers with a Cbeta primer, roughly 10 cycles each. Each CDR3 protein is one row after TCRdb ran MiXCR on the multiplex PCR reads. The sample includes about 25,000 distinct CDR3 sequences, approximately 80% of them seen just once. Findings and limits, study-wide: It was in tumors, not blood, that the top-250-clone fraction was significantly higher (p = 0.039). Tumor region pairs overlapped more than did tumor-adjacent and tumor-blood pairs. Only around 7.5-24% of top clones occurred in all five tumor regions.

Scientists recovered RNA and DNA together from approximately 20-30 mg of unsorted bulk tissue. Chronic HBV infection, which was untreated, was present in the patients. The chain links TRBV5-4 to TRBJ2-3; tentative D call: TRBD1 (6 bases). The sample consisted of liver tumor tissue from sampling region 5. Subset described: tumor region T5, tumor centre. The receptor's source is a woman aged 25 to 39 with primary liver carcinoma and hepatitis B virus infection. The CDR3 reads CASSNPVASGSRTDMQYF. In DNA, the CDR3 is TGTGCCAGCAGTAACCCGGTGGCTAGTGGGAGTCGGACAGATATGCAGTATTTT. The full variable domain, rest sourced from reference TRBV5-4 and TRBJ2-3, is ETGVTQSPTHLIKTRGQQVTLRCSSQSGHNTVSWYQQALGQGPQFIFQYYREEENGRGNFPPRFSGLQFPNYSSELNVNALELDDSALYLCASSNPVASGSRTDMQYFGPGTRLTVL.